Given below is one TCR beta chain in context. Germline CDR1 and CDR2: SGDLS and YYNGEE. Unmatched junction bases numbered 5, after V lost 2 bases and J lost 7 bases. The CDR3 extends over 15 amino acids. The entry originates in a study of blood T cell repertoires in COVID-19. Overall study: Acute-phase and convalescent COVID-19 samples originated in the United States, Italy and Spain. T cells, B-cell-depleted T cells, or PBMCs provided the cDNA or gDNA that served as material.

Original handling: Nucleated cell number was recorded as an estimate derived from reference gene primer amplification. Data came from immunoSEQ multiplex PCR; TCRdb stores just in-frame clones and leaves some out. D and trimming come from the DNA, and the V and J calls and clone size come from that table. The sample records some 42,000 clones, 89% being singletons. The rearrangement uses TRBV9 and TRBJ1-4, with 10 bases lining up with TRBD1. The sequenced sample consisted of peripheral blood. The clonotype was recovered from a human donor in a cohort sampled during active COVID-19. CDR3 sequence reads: CASSVTGGSGEKLFF. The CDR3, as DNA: TGTGCCAGCAGCGTGACAGGGGGCTCGGGTGAAAAACTGTTTTTT.